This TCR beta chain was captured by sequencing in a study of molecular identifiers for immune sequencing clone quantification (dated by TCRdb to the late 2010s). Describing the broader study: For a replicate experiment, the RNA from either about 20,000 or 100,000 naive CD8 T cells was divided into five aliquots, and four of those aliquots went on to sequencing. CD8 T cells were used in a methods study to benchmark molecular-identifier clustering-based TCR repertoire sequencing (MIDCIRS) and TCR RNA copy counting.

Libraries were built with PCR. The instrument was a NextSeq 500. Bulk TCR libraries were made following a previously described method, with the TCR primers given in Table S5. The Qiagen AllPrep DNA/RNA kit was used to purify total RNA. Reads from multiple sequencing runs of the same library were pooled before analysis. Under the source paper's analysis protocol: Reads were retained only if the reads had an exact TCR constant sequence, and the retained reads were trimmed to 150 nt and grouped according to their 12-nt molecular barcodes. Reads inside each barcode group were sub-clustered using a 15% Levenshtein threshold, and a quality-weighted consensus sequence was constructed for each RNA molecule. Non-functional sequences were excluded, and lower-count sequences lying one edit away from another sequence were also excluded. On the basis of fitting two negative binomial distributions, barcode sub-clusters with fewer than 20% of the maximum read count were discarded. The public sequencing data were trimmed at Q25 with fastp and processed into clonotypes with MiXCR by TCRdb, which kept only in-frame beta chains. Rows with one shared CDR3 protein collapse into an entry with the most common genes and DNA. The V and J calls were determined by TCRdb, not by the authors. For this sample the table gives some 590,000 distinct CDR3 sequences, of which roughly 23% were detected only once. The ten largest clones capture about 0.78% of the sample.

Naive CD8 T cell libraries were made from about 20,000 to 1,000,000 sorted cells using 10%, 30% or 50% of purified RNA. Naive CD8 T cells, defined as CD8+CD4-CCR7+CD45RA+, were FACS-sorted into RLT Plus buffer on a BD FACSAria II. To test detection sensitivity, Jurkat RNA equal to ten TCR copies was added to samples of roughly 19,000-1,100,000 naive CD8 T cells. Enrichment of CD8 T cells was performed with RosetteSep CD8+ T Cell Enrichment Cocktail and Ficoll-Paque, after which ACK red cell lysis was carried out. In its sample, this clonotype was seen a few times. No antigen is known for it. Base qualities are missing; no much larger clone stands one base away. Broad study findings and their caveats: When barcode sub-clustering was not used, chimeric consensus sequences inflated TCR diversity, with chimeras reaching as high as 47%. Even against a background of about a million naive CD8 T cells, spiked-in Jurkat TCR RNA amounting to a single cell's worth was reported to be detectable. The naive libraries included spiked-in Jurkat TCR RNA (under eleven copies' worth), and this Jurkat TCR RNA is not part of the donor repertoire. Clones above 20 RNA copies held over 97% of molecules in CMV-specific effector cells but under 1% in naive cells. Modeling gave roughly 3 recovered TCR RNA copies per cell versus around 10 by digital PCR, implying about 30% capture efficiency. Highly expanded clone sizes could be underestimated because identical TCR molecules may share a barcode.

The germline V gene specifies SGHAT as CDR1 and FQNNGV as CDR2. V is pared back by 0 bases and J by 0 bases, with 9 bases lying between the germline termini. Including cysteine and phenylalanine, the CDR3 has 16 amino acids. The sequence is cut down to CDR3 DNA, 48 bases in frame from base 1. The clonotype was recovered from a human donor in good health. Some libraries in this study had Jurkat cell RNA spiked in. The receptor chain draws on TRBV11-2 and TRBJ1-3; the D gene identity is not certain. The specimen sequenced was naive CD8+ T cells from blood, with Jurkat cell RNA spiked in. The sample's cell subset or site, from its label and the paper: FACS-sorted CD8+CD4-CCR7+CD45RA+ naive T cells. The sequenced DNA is TGTGCCAGCAGCTTAGAGGTCAGCTTCTCTGGAAACACCATATATTTT. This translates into CASSLEVSFSGNTIYF.